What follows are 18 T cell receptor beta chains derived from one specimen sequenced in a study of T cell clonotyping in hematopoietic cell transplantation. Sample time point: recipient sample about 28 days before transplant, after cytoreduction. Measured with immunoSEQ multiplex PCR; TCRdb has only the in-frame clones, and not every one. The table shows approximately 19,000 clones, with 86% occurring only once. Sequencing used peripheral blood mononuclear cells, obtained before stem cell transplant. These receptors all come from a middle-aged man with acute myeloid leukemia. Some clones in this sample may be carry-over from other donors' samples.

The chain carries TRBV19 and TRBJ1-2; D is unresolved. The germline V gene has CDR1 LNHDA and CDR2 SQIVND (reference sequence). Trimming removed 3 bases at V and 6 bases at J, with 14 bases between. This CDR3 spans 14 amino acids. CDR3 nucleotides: TGTGCCAGTAGTATCACAGACCACACCGATGGCTACACCTTC. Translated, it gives CASSITDHTDGYTF.

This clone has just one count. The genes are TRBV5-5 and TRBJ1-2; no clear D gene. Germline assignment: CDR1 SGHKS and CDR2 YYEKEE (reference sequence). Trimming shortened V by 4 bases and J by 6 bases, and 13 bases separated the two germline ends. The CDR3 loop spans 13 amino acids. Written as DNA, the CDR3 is TGTGCCAGCAGCCGGGAACAGTCCGATGGCTACACCTTC. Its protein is CASSREQSDGYTF.

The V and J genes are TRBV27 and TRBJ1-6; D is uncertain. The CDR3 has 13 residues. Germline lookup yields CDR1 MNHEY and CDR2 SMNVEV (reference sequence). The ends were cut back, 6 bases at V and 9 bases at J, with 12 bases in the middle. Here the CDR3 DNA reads TGTGCCAGCAGAGCTGATACCGGTTCACCCCTCCACTTT. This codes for CASRADTGSPLHF.

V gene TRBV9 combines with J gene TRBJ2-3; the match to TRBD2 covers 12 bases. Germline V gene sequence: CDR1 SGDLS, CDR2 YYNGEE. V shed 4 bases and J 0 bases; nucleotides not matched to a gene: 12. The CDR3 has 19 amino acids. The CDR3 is CASSPHQITSGRSTDTQYF. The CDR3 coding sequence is TGTGCCAGCAGCCCCCACCAAATAACTAGCGGGAGGAGCACAGATACGCAGTATTTT.

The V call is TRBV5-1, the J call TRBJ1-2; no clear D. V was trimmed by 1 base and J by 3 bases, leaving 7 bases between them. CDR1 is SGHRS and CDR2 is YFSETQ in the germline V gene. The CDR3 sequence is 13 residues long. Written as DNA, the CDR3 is TGCGCCAGCAGCTTGAACAGAGACTATGGCTACACCTTC. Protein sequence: CASSLNRDYGYTF.

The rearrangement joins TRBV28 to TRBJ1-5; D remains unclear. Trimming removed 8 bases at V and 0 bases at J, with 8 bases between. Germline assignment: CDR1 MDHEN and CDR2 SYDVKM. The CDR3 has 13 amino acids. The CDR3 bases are TGTGCCAGCCGGGAGCCTAGCAATCAGCCCCAGCATTTT. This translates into CASREPSNQPQHF.

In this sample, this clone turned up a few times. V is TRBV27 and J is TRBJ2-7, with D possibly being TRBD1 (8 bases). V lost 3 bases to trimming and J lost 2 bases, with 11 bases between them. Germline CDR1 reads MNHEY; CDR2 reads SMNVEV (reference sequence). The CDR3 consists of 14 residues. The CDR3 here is CASSFTGGAYEQYF. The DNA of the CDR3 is TGTGCCAGCAGTTTCACAGGGGGGGCCTACGAGCAGTACTTC.

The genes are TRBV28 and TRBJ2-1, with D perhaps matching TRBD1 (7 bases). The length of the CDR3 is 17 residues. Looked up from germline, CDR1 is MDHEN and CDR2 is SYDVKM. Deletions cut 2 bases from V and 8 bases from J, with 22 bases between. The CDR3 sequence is CASSLGRGTVVEDEQFF. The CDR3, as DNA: TGTGCCAGCAGTTTAGGTCGCGGGACAGTTGTCGAGGATGAGCAGTTCTTC.

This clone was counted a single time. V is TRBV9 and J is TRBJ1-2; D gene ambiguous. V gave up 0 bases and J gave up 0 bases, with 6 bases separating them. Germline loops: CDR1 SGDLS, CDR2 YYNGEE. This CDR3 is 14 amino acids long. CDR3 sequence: CASSVGGTNYGYTF. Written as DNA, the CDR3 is TGTGCCAGCAGCGTAGGTGGTACTAACTATGGCTACACCTTC.

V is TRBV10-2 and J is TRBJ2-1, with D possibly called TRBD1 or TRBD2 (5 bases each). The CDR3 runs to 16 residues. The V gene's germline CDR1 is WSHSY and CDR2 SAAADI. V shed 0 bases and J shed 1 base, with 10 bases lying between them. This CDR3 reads CASSESEGTSYNEQFF. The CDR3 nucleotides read TGCGCCAGCAGTGAGTCTGAGGGGACGTCCTACAATGAGCAGTTCTTC.

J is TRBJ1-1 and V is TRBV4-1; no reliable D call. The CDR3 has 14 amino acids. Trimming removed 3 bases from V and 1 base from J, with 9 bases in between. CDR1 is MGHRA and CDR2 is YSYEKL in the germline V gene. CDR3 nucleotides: TGCGCCAGCAGCCACCTTACAGCGAACACTGAAGCTTTCTTT. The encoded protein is CASSHLTANTEAFF.

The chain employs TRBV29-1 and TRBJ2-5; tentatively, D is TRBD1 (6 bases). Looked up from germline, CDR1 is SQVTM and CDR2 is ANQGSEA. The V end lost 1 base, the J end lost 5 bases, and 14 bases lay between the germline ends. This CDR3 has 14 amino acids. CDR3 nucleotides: TGCAGCGTTGAAGTTCACGGGCAGGGGGAGACCCAGTACTTC. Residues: CSVEVHGQGETQYF. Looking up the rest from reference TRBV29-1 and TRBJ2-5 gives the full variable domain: SAVISQKPSRDICQRGTSLTIQCQVDSQVTMMFWYRQQPGQSLTLIATANQGSEATYESGFVIDKFPISRPNLTFSTLTVSNMSPEDSSIYLCSVEVHGQGETQYFGPGTRLLVL.

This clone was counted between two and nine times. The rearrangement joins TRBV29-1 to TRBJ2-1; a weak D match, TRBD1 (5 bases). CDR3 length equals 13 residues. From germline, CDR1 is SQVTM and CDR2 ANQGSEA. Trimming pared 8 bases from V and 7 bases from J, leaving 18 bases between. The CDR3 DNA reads TGCAGCCTGCAGGGTAAGACCTCTAATGAGCAGTTCTTC. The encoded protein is CSLQGKTSNEQFF.

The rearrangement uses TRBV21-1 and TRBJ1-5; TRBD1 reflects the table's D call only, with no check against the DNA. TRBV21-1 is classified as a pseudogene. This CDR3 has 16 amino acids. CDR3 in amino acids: CASSKEDSRSNQPQHF. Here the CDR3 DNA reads TGTGCCAGCAGCAAAGAGGACAGTCGGTCGAATCAGCCCCAGCATTTT.

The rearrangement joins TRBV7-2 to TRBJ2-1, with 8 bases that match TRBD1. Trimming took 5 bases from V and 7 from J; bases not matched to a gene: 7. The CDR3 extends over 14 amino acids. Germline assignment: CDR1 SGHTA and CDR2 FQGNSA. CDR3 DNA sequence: TGTGCCAGCAGCGTTCGACAGGGGACAAATGAGCAGTTCTTC. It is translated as CASSVRQGTNEQFF.

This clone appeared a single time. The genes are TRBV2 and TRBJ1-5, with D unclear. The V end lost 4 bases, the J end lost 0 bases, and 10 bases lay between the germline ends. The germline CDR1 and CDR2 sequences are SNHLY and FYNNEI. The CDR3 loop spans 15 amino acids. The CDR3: CASSVRRYSNQPQHF. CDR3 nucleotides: TGTGCCAGCAGTGTTCGGCGTTATAGCAATCAGCCCCAGCATTTT.

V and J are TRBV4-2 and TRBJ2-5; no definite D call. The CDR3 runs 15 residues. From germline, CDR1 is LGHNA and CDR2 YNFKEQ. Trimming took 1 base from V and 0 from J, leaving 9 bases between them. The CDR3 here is CASSQVVGYQETQYF. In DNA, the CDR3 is TGTGCCAGCAGCCAAGTCGTTGGATACCAAGAGACCCAGTACTTC.

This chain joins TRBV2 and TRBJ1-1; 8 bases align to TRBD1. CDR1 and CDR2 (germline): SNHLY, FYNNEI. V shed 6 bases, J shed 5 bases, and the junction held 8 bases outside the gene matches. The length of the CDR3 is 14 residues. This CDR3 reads CASSPGTGWTEAFF. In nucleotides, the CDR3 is TGTGCCAGCAGCCCTGGGACAGGCTGGACTGAAGCTTTCTTT.